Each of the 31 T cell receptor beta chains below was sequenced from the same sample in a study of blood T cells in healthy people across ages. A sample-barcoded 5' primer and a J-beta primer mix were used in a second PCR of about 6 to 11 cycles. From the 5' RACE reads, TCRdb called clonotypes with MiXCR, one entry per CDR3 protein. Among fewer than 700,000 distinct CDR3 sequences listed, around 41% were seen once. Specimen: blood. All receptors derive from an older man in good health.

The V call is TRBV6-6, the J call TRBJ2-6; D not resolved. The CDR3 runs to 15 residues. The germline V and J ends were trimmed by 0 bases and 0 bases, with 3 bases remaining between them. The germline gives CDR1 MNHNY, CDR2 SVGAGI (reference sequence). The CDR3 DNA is TGTGCCAGCAGTTACTCCAACTCTGGGGCCAACGTCCTGACTTTC. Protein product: CASSYSNSGANVLTF.

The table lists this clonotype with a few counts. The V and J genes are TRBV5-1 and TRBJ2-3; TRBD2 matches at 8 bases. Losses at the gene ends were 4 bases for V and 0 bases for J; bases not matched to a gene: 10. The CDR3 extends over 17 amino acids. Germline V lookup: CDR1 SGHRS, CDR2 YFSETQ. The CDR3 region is CASSLALASGSTDTQYF. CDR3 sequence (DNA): TGCGCCAGCAGCCTGGCATTGGCTAGCGGGAGCACAGATACGCAGTATTTT. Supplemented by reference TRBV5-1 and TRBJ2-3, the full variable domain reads KAGVTQTPRYLIKTRGQQVTLSCSPISGHRSVSWYQQTPGQGLQFLFEYFSETQRNKGNFPGRFSGRQFSNSRSEMNVSTLELGDSALYLCASSLALASGSTDTQYFGPGTRLTVL.

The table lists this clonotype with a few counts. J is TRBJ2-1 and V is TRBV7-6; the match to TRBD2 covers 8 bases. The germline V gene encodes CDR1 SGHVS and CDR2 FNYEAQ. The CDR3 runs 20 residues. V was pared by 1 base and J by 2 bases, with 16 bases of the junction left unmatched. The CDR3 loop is CASSLGGVRDTSGAYNEQFF. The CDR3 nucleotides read TGTGCCAGCAGCTTAGGTGGTGTCAGGGACACTAGCGGAGCCTACAATGAGCAGTTCTTC.

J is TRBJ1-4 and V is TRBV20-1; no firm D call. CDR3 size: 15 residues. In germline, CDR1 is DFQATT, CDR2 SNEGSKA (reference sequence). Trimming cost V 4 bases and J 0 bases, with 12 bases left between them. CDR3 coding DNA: TGCAGTGCTATGGGCAGCCTGGCAACTAATGAAAAACTGTTTTTT. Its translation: CSAMGSLATNEKLFF.

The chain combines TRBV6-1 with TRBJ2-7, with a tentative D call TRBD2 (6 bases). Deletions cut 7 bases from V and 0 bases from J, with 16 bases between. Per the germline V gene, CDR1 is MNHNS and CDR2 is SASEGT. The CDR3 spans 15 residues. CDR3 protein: CASNLGTRSSYEQYF. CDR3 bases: TGTGCCAGCAACCTTGGGACTCGGTCCTCCTACGAGCAGTACTTC.

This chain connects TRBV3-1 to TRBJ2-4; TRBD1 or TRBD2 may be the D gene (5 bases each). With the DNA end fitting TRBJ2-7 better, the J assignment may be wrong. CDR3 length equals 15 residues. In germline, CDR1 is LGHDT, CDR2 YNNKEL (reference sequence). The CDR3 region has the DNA TGTGCCAGCAGCCAATCCCCTTTCGGGGCAAACGAGCAGTACTTC. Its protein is CASSQSPFGANEQYF.

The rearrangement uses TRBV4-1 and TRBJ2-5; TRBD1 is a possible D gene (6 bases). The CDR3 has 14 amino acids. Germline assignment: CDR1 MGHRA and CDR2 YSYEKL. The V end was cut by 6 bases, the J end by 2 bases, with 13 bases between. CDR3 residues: CASRDGTSQETQYF. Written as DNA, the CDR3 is TGCGCCAGCAGGGATGGGACATCACAAGAGACCCAGTACTTC.

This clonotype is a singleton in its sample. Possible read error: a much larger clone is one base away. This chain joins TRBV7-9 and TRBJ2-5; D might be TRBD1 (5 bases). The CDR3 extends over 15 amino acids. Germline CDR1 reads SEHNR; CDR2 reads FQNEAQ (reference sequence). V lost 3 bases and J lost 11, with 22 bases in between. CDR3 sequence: CASSFRQGEYNEQYF. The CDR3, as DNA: TGTGCCAGCAGCTTCCGACAAGGGGAATACAATGAGCAGTACTTC. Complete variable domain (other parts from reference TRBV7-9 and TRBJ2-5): DTGVSQNPRHKITKRGQNVTFRCDPISEHNRLYWYRQTLGQGPEFLTYFQNEAQLEKSRLLSDRFSAERPKGSFSTLEIQRTEQGDSAMYLCASSFRQGEYNEQYFGPGTRLLVL.

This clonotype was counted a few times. The CDR3 sequence: CSAGGQSGRNSPLHF. The CDR3 nucleotides read TGCAGTGCTGGGGGACAGAGCGGCCGTAATTCACCCCTCCACTTT. The chain links TRBV20-1 to TRBJ1-6, with TRBD1 matching 7 bases. V trimming: 5 bases; J trimming: 6 bases; junction bases outside the gene matches: 10. The germline gives CDR1 DFQATT, CDR2 SNEGSKA (reference sequence). The CDR3 is made up of 15 amino acids.

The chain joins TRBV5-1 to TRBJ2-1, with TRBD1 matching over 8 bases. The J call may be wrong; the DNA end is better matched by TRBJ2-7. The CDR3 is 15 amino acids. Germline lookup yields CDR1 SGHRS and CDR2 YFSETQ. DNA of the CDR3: TGCGCCAGCAGCTGGGGACAGGCGAACTACAATGAGCAGTACTTC. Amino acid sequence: CASSWGQANYNEQYF.

CDR3 region: CASTYSGLELGYF. The DNA for the CDR3 is TGTGCCAGCACATATTCAGGACTCGAGCTTGGGTATTTT. The rearrangement uses TRBV28 and TRBJ2-3; D is perhaps TRBD2 (5 bases). The CDR3 spans 13 residues. Trimming took 7 bases from V and 14 from J, leaving 22 bases between them. CDR1 and CDR2 from the germline V gene are MDHEN and SYDVKM.

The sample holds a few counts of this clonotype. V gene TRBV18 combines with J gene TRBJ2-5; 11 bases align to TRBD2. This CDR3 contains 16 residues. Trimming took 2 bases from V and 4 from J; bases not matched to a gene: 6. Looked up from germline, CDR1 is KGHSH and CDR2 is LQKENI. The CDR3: CASSPTSGSDGETQYF. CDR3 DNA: TGTGCCAGCTCACCAACTAGCGGGAGCGATGGAGAGACCCAGTACTTC. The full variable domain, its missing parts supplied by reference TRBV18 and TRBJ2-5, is NAGVMQNPRHLVRRRGQEARLRCSPMKGHSHVYWYRQLPEEGLKFMVYLQKENIIDESGMPKERFSAEFPKEGPSILRIQQVVRGDSAAYFCASSPTSGSDGETQYFGPGTRLLVL.

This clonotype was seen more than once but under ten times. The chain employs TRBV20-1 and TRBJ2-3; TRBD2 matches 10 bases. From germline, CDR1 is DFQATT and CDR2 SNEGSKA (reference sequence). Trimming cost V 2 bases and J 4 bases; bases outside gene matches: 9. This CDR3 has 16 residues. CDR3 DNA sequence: TGCAGTGCTAGATATCGAGCGGGGGGGCAGGCAGATACGCAGTATTTT. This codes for CSARYRAGGQADTQYF.

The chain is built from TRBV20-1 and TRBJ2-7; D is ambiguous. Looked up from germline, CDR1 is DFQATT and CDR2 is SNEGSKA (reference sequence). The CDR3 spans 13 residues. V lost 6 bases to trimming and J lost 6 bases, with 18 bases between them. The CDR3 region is CSAPKPGSSEQYF. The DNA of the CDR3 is TGCAGTGCACCCAAACCGGGCAGTTCCGAGCAGTACTTC.

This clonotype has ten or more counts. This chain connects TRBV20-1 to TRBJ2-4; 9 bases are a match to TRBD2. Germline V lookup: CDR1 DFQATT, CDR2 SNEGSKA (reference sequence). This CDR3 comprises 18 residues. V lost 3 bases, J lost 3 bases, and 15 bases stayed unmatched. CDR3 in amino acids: CSASSRLAGSWDKNIQYF. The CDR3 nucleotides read TGCAGTGCTAGTAGCCGGCTAGCGGGGTCATGGGACAAAAACATTCAGTACTTC.

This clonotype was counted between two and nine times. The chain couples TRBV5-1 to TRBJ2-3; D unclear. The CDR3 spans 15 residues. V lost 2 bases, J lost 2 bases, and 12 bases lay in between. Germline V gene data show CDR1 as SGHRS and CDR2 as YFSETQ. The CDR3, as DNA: TGCGCCAGCAGCTTTGGCGGTCCAGACACAGATACGCAGTATTTT. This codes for CASSFGGPDTDTQYF.

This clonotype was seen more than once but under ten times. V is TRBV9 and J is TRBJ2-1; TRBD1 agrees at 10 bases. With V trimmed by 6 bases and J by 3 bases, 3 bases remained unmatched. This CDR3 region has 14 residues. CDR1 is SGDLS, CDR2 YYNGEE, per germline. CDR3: CASTRDRGYNEQFF. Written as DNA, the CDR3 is TGTGCCAGCACCCGGGACAGGGGCTACAATGAGCAGTTCTTC.

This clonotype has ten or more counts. CDR3 nucleotides: TGTGCCAGCCGCTCCCCTACAGGGACTTCCACAGATACGCAGTATTTT. This sequence encodes CASRSPTGTSTDTQYF. This chain uses TRBV28 with TRBJ2-3; D is perhaps TRBD1 or TRBD2 (6 bases each). V was cut by 8 bases and J by 2 bases, with 20 bases left in between. The CDR3 has 16 amino acids. Germline V gene lookup returns CDR1 MDHEN and CDR2 SYDVKM. Full variable domain (outside the CDR3, taken from reference TRBV28 and TRBJ2-3): DVKVTQSSRYLVKRTGEKVFLECVQDMDHENMFWYRQDPGLGLRLIYFSYDVKMKEKGDIPEGYSVSREKKERFSLILESASTNQTSMYLCASRSPTGTSTDTQYFGPGTRLTVL.

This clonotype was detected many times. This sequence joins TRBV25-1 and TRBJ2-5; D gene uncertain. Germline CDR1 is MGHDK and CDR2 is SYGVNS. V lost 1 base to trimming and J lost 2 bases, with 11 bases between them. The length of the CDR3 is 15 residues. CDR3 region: CASSESRGGQETQYF. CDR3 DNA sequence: TGTGCCAGCAGTGAATCCAGAGGTGGGCAAGAGACCCAGTACTTC.

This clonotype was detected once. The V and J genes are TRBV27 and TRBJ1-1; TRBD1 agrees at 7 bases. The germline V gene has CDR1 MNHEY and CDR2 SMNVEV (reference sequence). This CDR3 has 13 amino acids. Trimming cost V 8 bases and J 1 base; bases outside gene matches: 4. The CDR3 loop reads CASWDSPNTEAFF. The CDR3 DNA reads TGTGCCAGCTGGGACAGCCCGAACACTGAAGCTTTCTTT.

The CDR3 sequence: CASSGQVSTDTQYF. The CDR3 DNA reads as TGCGCCAGCAGTGGACAGGTCAGCACAGATACGCAGTATTTT. V is TRBV10-1 and J is TRBJ2-3; possible D gene TRBD1, 6 bases. V shed 4 bases and J shed 0 bases, with 8 bases lying between them. Looked up from germline, CDR1 is WNHNN and CDR2 is SYGVQD (reference sequence). This CDR3 has 14 residues.

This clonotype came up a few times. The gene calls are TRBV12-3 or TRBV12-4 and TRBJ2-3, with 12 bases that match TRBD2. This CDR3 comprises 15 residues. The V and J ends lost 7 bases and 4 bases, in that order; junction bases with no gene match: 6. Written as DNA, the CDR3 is TGTGCCAGCACCCTAGCGGGAGGGTGGGCAGATACGCAGTATTTT. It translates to CASTLAGGWADTQYF.

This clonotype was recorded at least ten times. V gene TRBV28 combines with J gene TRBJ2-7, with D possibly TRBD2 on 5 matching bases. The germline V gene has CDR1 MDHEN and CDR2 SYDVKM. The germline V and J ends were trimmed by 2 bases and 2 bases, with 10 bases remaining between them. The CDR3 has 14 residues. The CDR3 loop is CASSLAGPPYEQYF. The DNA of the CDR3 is TGTGCCAGCAGTTTAGCGGGTCCACCCTACGAGCAGTACTTC. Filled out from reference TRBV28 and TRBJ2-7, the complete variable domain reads DVKVTQSSRYLVKRTGEKVFLECVQDMDHENMFWYRQDPGLGLRLIYFSYDVKMKEKGDIPEGYSVSREKKERFSLILESASTNQTSMYLCASSLAGPPYEQYFGPGTRLTVT.

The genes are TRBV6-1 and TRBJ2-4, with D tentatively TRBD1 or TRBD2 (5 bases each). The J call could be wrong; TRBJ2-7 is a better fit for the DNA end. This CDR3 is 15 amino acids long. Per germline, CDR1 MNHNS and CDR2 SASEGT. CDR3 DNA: TGTGCCAGCATGCATCCGGGACGTATCATATACGAGCAGTACTTC. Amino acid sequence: CASMHPGRIIYEQYF.

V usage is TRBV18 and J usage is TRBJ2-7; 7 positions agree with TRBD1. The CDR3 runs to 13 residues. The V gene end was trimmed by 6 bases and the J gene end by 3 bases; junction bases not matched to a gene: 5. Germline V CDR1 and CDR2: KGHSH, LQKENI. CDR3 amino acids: CASSGGQFYEQYF. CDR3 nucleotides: TGTGCCAGCTCTGGGGGACAGTTCTACGAGCAGTACTTC. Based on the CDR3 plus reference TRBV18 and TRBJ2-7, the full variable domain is NAGVMQNPRHLVRRRGQEARLRCSPMKGHSHVYWYRQLPEEGLKFMVYLQKENIIDESGMPKERFSAEFPKEGPSILRIQQVVRGDSAAYFCASSGGQFYEQYFGPGTRLTVT.

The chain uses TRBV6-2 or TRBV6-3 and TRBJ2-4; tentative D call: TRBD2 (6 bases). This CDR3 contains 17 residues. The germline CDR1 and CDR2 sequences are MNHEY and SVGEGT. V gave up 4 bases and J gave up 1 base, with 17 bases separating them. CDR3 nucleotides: TGTGCCAGCAGTTCCCCCATCCCGGGGGACGCCAAAAACATTCAGTACTTC. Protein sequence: CASSSPIPGDAKNIQYF.

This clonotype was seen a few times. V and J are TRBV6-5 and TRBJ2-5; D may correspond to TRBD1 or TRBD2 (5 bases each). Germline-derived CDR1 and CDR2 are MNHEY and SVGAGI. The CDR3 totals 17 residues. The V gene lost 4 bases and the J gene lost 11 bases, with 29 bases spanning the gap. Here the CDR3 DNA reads TGTGCCAGCAGTTCCCAGACCAGATCTGGCCCAATAGGGGAGCAGTACTTC. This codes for CASSSQTRSGPIGEQYF.

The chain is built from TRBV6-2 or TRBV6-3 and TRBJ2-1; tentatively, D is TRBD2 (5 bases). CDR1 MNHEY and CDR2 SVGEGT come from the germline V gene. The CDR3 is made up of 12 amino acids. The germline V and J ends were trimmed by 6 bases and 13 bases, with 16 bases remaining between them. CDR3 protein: CASSEGVRNQFF. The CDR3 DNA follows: TGTGCCAGCAGCGAGGGAGTGAGAAATCAGTTCTTC.

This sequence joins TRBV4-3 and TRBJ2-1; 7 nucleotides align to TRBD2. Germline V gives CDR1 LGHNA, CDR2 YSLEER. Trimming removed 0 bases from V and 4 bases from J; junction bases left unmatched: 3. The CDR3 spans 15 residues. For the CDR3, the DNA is TGCGCCAGCAGCCAAGATCGGGGAGGGTACAATGAGCAGTTCTTC. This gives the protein CASSQDRGGYNEQFF.

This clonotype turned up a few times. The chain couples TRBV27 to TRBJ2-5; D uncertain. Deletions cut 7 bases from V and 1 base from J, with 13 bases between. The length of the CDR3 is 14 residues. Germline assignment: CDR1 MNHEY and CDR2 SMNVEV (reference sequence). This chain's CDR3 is CASTYLWTQETQYF. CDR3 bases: TGTGCCAGCACCTACCTATGGACCCAAGAGACCCAGTACTTC.

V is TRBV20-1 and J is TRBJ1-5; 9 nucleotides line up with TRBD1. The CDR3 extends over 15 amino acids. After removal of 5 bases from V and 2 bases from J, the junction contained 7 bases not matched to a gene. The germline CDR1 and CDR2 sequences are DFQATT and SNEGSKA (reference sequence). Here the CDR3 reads CSAPYGDRGNQPQHF. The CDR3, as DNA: TGCAGTGCTCCATATGGGGACAGGGGCAATCAGCCCCAGCATTTT.